The T cell receptor (beta chain) under discussion was sequenced for a study of technical replicates of blood from several donors. The assay was immunoSEQ multiplex PCR, and TCRdb's table has in-frame clones only and misses some. The repertoire has approximately 51,000 clones, roughly 93% of them found once; the top ten carry roughly 4.5%. Germline V gene sequence: CDR1 ENHRY, CDR2 SYGVKD. V was trimmed by 4 bases and J by 4 bases, leaving 14 bases between them. The CDR3 has 14 residues. This clonotype originated in a human donor in good health. Some clones in this sample may be carry-over from other donors' samples. Sequencing was carried out using PBMCs. The chain joins TRBV10-3 to TRBJ2-7; D perhaps matches TRBD1 (6 bases). CDR3 sequence: CAISGTDSLYEQYF. CDR3 nucleotide sequence: TGTGCCATCAGTGGGACAGACAGCCTTTACGAGCAGTACTTC.